The following is a T cell receptor beta chain sequence with its context. This clonotype was counted ten times or more. No antigen is known for it. It has no much larger one-base neighbor in the sample; base qualities were not kept. The library relied on RACE. Data came from a NextSeq 500. During library preparation, unique molecular identifiers were attached to individual cDNA molecules so that TCRs could be counted quantitatively and reproducibly. Each blood RNA sample was used to sequence both TCR alpha and TCR beta chains. The authors processed their data as follows. The median number of TCRs per sample was 95,638, ranging from about 20,000 to 750,000. The Decombinator software suite was used to annotate V, J and CDR3 in the TCR reads. For the PS versus PT1 abundance plots, all samples were subsampled to the same number of TCRs (28,000). TCRs were defined as expanded if absent before sensitization and observed at least eight times at the 2-week time point. Starting from the raw public reads, TCRdb applied fastp trimming at Q25, assembled clones with MiXCR and retained in-frame beta chains. Identical CDR3 protein sequences are pooled into one entry, listed with their most common genes and DNA. For this entry, the V and J calls and clone size follow TCRdb and not the study's own pipeline. The sample table shows about 380,000 distinct CDR3 sequences, and roughly 4.6% are seen once. The ten largest clones represent just over 2.5% of the sample.

V lost 7 bases and J lost 3 bases; the stretch between them is 19 bases long. Reading from cysteine to phenylalanine, the CDR3 counts 15 amino acids. Only the CDR3 DNA is retained, 45 bases long and in frame from the first base. CDR1 and CDR2 are drawn from the germline V gene: MDHEN, SYDVKM. These data come from a study of human T cells and chemical hapten exposure (dated by TCRdb to about 2021). In the study overall: For sensitization, 2% DPC in acetone was applied to a 2 cm by 2 cm area of upper inner arm skin. Blood was sampled from patients pre-sensitization (week 0) and at 2, 6 and about 24 weeks after DPC sensitization. Patients additionally received weekly therapeutic DPC doses to the scalp throughout the roughly 25-week study period. The libraries were sequenced as a pool, and the TCR yield per sample differed mostly because of small variations in library volumes within the pool. The mostly female patient cohort included alopecia areata with under or over 50% scalp involvement, alopecia totalis and alopecia universalis. Patch testing was performed on the upper back with Finn chambers containing 0.01% DPC, and the patch tests were scored after 6 days according to International Contact Dermatitis Research Group standards. Blood for TCR sequencing was provided by twenty-nine alopecia patients at one to four time points (pre-sensitization, 2, 6 and 24 weeks). This study followed changes in the peripheral blood TCR repertoire in vivo during primary and secondary sensitization of alopecia patients to the hapten diphenylcyclopropenone (DPC). What the authors observed across the whole study: Significantly more large CDR3 similarity clusters were formed by expanded TCRs than by pre-sensitization or healthy control sets, consistent with antigen-driven responses. The number of TCRs above 1 in 1000 frequency did not change with DPC sensitization; there was no evidence of global repertoire structure alterations. Repeated subsampling changed both the strength of the expansion versus patch-test correlation and the threshold at which the correlation became significant. A positive correlation was found between the number of PT1 expanded TCRs and patch test score, with significance reached at thresholds 8, 16 and 32 but not 4. Because all patients had alopecia, a presumed autoimmune disease, the immune response of the patients might differ from that of healthy individuals.

The time point label for this specimen denotes: pre-sensitization, week 0. Per the publication, the treatment or condition label means: therapeutic diphenylcyclopropenone sensitization with weekly scalp DPC. At each patch-test visit, blood was drawn before the patch test was applied. Patients were eligible if aged 18 to 70, diagnosed with alopecia and judged suitable for DPC therapy, and pregnant patients were excluded. Total RNA was extracted from unfractionated whole blood collected in Tempus Blood RNA tubes. This receptor was obtained from a woman aged 50 to 60 with alopecia areata. Some clones in this sample may be carry-over from other donors' samples. Rearrangement joined TRBV28 to TRBJ2-7; the D segment is perhaps TRBD1 or TRBD2, each sharing 5 matched bases. The sample here was whole blood, taken in connection with sensitization to the hapten diphenylcyclopropenone (DPC). Read as DNA, the sequence is TGTGCCAGCACCACTCCAGGGAGACGTAACTACGAGCAGTACTTC. It translates as CASTTPGRRNYEQYF.